A selection of T cell receptor beta chains follows, all from one sample in a study of T-cell memory formation after mild COVID-19. TCRdb called the 5' RACE reads again in MiXCR, with one record for every CDR3 protein. The profile covers 540,000 or so distinct CDR3 sequences, with roughly 21% appearing a single time and approximately 12% taken by the ten largest. Sequenced material: PBMCs or a T cell subset sorted from them (not recorded which). The source is an adult woman who had mild COVID-19 (a few samples of this study predate the infection). Cell type and time point are not known. Both conserved end residues are part of each CDR3. D genes are given only for firm matches. Size values are once, few and many counts, or a class for expanded clones, and some rows have none.

d_gene	abundance	v_gene	j_gene	len	CDR3nt	CDR3aa
NA	many	TRBV5-1	TRBJ1-2	11	TGCGCCAGCAGCTCGTTGACGGGCTACACCTTC	CASSSLTGYTF
NA	NA	TRBV14	TRBJ2-5	17	TGTGCCAGCAGCCTGGGCTTGGACCGCCGGTTAGGAGAGACCCAGTACTTC	CASSLGLDRRLGETQYF
TRBD2	NA	TRBV27	TRBJ2-7	19	TGTGCCAGCAGTCCAACTAGACTAGCGGGAGTTGATTTTTCGGACGAGCAGTACTTC	CASSPTRLAGVDFSDEQYF
NA	few	TRBV5-6	TRBJ2-1	17	TGTGCCAGCAGCTTGGACCGGACTCTTACCTCCTACAATGAGCAGTTCTTC	CASSLDRTLTSYNEQFF
NA	few	TRBV7-6	TRBJ2-3	16	TGTGCCAGCAGCTCCCAACCGGGACCAAGCACAGATACGCAGTATTTT	CASSSQPGPSTDTQYF
NA	NA	TRBV19	TRBJ1-5	14	TGTGCCAGTAGTCTCCTAAATCCGGAACAGCCCCAGCATTTT	CASSLLNPEQPQHF
TRBD1	NA	TRBV5-1	TRBJ2-2	16	TGCGCCAGCAGCGACGGGGGACAGGGTAACACCGGGGAGCTGTTTTTT	CASSDGGQGNTGELFF
NA	NA	TRBV7-2	TRBJ2-5	14	TGTGCCAGCAGCTTCCAGGGGGGTCAAGAGACCCAGTACTTC	CASSFQGGQETQYF
TRBD2	NA	TRBV12-3/TRBV12-4	TRBJ2-7	13	TGTGCCAGCAGTTTCGCCCGGGGGGGGGAGTGGTACTTC	CASSFARGGEWYF
NA	NA	TRBV6-6	TRBJ2-7	14	TGTGCCAGCACCGCCCGGGCCACCCCCTACGAGCAGTACTTC	CASTARATPYEQYF
TRBD2	few	TRBV5-1	TRBJ2-3	16	TGCGCCAGCAGCCAAGGAACCGGGACTAACACAGATACGCAGTATTTT	CASSQGTGTNTDTQYF
NA	few	TRBV20-1	TRBJ2-5	16	TGCAGTGCTAGACCCGTGAGGCGGAGGGGCCAAGAGACCCAGTACTTC	CSARPVRRRGQETQYF
TRBD2	few	TRBV12-3/TRBV12-4	TRBJ2-2	18	TGTGCCAGCAGCTCTCGACTAGCGGGACTGGTGAACACCGGGGAGCTGTTTTTT	CASSSRLAGLVNTGELFF
NA	NA	TRBV5-6	TRBJ2-5	13	TGTGCCAGCACCCGAGGGGCAAAAGAGACCCAGTACTTC	CASTRGAKETQYF
TRBD1	NA	TRBV10-3	TRBJ2-7	13	TGTGCCATCAGTACAGGGGGTCTCAACGAGCAGTACTTC	CAISTGGLNEQYF
TRBD1	NA	TRBV7-9	TRBJ2-5	15	TGTGCCAGCAGCTCACCGGGACAGGGGGGAGAGACCCAGTACTTC	CASSSPGQGGETQYF
NA	NA	TRBV19	TRBJ1-1	13	TGTGCCAGTATCATGGGAATGAACACTGAAGCTTTCTTT	CASIMGMNTEAFF